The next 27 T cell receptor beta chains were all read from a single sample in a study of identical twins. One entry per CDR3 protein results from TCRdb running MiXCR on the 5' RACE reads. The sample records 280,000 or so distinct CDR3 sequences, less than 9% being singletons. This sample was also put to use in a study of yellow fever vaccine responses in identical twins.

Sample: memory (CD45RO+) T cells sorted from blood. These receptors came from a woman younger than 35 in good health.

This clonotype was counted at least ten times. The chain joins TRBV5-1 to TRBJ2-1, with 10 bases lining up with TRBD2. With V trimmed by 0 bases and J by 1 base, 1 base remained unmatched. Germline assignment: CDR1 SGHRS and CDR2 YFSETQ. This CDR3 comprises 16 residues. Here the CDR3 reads CASSLATSGSYNEQFF. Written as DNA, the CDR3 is TGCGCCAGCAGCTTGGCGACTAGCGGGTCCTACAATGAGCAGTTCTTC. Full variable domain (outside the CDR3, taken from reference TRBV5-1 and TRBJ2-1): KAGVTQTPRYLIKTRGQQVTLSCSPISGHRSVSWYQQTPGQGLQFLFEYFSETQRNKGNFPGRFSGRQFSNSRSEMNVSTLELGDSALYLCASSLATSGSYNEQFFGPGTRLTVL.

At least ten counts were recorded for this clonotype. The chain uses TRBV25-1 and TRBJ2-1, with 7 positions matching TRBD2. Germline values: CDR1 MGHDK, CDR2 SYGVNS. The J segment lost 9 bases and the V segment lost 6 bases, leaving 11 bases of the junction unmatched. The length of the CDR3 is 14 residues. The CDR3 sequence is CASSRGRGSGEQFF. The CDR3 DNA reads TGTGCCAGCAGCCGCGGGAGAGGTTCGGGTGAGCAGTTCTTC.

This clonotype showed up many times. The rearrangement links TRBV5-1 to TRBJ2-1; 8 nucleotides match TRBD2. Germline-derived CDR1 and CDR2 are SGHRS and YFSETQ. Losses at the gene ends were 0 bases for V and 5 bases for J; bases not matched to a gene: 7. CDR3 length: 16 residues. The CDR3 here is CASSLAGTRANNEQFF. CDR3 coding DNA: TGCGCCAGCAGCTTGGCAGGGACTAGAGCTAACAATGAGCAGTTCTTC.

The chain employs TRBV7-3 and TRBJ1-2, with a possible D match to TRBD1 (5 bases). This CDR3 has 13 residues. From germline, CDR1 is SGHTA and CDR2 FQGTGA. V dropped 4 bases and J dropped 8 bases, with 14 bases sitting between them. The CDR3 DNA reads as TGTGCCAGCAGCTCGGATGGGGGTAGGGGCTACACCTTC. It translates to CASSSDGGRGYTF.

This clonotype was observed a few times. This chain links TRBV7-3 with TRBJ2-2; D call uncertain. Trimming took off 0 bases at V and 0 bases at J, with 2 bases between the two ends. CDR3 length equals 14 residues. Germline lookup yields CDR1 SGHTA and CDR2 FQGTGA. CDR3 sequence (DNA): TGTGCCAGCAGCTTAACCTCGAACACCGGGGAGCTGTTTTTT. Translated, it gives CASSLTSNTGELFF.

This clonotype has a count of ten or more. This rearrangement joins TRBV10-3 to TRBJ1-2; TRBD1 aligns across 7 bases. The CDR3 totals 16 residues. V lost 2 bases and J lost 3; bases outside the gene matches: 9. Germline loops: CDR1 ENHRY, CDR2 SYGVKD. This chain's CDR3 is CAISEGRTGNDYGYTF. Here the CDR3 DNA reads TGTGCCATCAGTGAGGGGCGGACAGGCAATGACTATGGCTACACCTTC.

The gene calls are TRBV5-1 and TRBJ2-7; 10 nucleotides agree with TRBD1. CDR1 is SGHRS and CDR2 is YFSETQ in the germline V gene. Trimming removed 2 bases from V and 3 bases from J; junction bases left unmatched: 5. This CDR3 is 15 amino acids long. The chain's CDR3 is CASSFSGTGVYEQYF. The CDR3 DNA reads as TGCGCCAGCAGCTTCTCCGGGACAGGGGTCTACGAGCAGTACTTC.

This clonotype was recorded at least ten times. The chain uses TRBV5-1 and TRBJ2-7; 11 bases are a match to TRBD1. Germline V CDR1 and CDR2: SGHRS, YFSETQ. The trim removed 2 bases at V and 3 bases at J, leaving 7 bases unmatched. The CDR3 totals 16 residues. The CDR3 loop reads CASSFGDRGFIYEQYF. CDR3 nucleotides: TGCGCCAGCAGCTTCGGGGACAGGGGGTTTATCTACGAGCAGTACTTC.

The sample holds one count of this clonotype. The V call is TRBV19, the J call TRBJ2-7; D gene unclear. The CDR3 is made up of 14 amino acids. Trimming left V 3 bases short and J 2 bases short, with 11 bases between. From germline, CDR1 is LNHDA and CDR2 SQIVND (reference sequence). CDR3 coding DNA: TGTGCCAGTAGTATGTCAGGAAGGACCTACGAGCAGTACTTC. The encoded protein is CASSMSGRTYEQYF.

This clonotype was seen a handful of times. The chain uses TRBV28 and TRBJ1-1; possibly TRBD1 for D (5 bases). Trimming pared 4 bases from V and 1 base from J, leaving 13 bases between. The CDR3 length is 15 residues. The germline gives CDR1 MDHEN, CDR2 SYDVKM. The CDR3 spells CASSYSPGGNTEAFF. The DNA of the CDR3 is TGTGCCAGCAGTTATAGCCCGGGGGGGAACACTGAAGCTTTCTTT.

DNA of the CDR3: TGTGCCACCAGCAGAGAAGGGACAGGGGACTATGGCTACACCTTC. Translated, it gives CATSREGTGDYGYTF. This chain connects TRBV15 to TRBJ1-2, with 10 nucleotides matching TRBD1. With 0 bases clipped from V and 3 bases from J, the junction kept 1 base outside the gene matches. Germline lookup yields CDR1 LNHNV and CDR2 YYDKDF (reference sequence). This CDR3 is built from 15 residues.

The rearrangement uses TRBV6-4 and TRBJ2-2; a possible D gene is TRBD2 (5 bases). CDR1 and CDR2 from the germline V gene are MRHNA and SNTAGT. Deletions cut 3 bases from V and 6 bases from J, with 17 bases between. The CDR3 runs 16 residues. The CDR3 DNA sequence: TGTGCCAGCAGTGAGGTGTCGGGAACGGCAGCCGGGGAGCTGTTTTTT. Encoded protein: CASSEVSGTAAGELFF.

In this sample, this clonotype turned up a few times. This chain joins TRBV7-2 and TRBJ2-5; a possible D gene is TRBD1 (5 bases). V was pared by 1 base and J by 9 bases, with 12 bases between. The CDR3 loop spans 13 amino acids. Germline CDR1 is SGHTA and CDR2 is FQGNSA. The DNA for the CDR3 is TGTGCCAGCAGCTTAGAGGTGGGGCGGCCCCAGTACTTC. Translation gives CASSLEVGRPQYF.

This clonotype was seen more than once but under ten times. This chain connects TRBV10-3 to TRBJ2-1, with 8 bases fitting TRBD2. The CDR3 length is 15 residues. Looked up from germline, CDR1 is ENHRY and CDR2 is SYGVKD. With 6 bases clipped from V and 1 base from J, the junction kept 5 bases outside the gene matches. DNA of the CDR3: TGTGCCATCAGGGGAGCGGGAGTGTCCTACAATGAGCAGTTCTTC. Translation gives CAIRGAGVSYNEQFF.

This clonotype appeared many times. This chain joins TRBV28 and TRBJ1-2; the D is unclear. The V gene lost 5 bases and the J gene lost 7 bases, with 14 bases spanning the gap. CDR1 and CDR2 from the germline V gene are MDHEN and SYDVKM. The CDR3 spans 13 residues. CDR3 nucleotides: TGTGCCAGCAGTAACCCCTGGGAGCCTGGCTACACCTTC. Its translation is CASSNPWEPGYTF.

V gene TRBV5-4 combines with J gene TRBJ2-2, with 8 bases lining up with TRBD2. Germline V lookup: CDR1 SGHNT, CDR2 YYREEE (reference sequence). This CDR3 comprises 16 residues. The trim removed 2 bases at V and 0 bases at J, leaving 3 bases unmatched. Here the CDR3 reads CASSLKLAANTGELFF. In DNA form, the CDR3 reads TGTGCCAGCAGCTTAAAACTAGCGGCGAACACCGGGGAGCTGTTTTTT. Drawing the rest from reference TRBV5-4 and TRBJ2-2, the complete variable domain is ETGVTQSPTHLIKTRGQQVTLRCSSQSGHNTVSWYQQALGQGPQFIFQYYREEENGRGNFPPRFSGLQFPNYSSELNVNALELDDSALYLCASSLKLAANTGELFFGEGSRLTVL.

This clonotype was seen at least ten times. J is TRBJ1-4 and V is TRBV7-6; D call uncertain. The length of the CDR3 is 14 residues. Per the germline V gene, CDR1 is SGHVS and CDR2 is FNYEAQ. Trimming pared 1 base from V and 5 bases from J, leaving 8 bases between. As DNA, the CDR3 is TGTGCCAGCAGCTTAGAAGCAGACAATGAAAAACTGTTTTTT. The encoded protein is CASSLEADNEKLFF. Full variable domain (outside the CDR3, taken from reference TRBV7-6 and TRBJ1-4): GAGVSQSPRYKVTKRGQDVALRCDPISGHVSLYWYRQALGQGPEFLTYFNYEAQQDKSGLPNDRFSAERPEGSISTLTIQRTEQRDSAMYRCASSLEADNEKLFFGSGTQLSVL.

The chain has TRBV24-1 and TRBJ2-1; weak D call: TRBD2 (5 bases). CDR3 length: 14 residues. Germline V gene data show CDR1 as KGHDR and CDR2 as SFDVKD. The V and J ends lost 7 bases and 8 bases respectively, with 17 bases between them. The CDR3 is CATRSDSPLDEQFF. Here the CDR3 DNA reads TGTGCCACCAGATCGGACTCCCCGCTGGATGAGCAGTTCTTC.

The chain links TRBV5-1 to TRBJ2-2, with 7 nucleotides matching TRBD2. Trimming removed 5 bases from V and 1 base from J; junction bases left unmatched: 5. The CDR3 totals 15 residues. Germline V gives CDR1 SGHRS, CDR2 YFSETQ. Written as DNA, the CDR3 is TGCGCCAGCAGGACCGGGACTATGAACACCGGGGAGCTGTTTTTT. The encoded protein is CASRTGTMNTGELFF. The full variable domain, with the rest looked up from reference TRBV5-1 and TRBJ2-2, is KAGVTQTPRYLIKTRGQQVTLSCSPISGHRSVSWYQQTPGQGLQFLFEYFSETQRNKGNFPGRFSGRQFSNSRSEMNVSTLELGDSALYLCASRTGTMNTGELFFGEGSRLTVL.

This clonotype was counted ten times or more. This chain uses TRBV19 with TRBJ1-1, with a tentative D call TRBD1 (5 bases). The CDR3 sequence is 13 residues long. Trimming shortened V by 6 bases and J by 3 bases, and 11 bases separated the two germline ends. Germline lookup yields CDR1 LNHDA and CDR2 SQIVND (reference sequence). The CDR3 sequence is CASSPTDYTEAFF. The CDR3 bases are TGTGCCAGTAGCCCGACAGACTACACTGAAGCTTTCTTT.

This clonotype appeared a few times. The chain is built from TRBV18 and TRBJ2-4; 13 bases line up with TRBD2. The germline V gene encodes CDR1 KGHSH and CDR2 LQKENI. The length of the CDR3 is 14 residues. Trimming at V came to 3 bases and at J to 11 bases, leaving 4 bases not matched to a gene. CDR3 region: CASSPGLAGYVQYF. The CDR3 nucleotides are TGTGCCAGCTCACCGGGACTAGCGGGGTATGTTCAGTACTTC.

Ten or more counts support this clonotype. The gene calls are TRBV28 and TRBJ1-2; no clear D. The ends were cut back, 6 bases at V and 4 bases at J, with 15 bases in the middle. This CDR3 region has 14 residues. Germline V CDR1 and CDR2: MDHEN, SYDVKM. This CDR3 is CASRPPQAPYGYTF. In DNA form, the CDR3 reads TGTGCCAGCAGGCCGCCTCAAGCCCCCTATGGCTACACCTTC.

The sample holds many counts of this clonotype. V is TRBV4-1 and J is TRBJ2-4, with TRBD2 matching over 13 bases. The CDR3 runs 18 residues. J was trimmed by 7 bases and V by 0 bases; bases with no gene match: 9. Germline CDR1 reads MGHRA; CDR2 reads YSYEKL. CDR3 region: CASSQDSATSGRRNIQYF. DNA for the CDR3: TGCGCCAGCAGCCAAGACTCGGCGACTAGCGGGAGGAGGAACATTCAGTACTTC.

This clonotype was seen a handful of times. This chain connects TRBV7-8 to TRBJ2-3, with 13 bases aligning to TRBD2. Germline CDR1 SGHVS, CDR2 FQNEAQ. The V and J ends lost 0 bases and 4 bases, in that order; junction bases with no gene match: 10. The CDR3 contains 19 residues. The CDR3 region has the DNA TGTGCCAGCAGCTTAGCCCCGGGACTAGCGGGAACAAGTGCAGATACGCAGTATTTT. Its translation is CASSLAPGLAGTSADTQYF.

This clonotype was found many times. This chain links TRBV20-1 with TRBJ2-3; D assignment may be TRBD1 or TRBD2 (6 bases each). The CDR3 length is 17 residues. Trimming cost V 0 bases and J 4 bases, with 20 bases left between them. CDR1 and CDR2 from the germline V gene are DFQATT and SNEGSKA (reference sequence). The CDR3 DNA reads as TGCAGTGCTAGAGATCCCCTAGGGTCCCGGGGGCCAGATACGCAGTATTTT. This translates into CSARDPLGSRGPDTQYF.

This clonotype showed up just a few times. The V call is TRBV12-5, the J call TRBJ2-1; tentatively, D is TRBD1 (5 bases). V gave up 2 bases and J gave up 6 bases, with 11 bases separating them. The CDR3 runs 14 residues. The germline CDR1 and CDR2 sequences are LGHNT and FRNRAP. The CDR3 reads CASGLSARGNEQFF. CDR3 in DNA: TGTGCTAGTGGTTTGTCGGCTAGGGGCAATGAGCAGTTCTTC.

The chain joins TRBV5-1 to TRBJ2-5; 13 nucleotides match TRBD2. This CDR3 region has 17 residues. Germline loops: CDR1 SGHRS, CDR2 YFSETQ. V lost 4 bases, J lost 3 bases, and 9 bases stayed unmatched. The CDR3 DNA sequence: TGCGCCAGCAGCCAGGGACTAGCGGGGCCTCGGGAAGAGACCCAGTACTTC. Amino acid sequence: CASSQGLAGPREETQYF.